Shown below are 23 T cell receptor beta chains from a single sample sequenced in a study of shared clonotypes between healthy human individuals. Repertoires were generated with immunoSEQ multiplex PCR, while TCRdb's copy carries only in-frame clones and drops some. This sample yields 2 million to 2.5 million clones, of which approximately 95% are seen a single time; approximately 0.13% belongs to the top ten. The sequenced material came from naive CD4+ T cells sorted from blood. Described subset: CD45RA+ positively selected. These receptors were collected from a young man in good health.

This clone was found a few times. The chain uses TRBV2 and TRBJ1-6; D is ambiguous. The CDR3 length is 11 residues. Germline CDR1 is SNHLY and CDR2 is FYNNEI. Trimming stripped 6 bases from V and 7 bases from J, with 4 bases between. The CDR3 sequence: CASSGNSPLHF. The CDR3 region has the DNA TGTGCCAGCAGCGGAAATTCACCCCTCCACTTT.

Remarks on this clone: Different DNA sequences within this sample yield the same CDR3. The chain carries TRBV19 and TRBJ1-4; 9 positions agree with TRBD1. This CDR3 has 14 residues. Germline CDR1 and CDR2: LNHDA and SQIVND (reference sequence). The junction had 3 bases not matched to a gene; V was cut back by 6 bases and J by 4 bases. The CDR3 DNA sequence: TGTGCCAGTAGCAGGGGACAGGGTAATGAAAAACTGTTTTTT. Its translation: CASSRGQGNEKLFF.

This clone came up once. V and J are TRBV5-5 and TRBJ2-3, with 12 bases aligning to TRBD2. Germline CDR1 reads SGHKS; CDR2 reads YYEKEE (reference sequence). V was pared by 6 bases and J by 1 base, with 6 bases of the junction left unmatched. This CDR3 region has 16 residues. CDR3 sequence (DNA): TGTGCCAGCACCGATCTAGCGGGAGGGGGCACAGATACGCAGTATTTT. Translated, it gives CASTDLAGGGTDTQYF.

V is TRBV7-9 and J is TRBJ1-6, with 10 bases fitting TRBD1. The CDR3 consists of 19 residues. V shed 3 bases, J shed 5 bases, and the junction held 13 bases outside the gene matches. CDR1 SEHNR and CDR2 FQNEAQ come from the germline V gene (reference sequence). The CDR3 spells CASSLGRDRGRGNNSPLHF. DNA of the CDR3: TGTGCCAGCAGCTTGGGCCGGGACAGGGGCCGGGGGAATAATTCACCCCTCCACTTT.

Here the CDR3 reads CASSDAGGPGELFF. The CDR3 DNA reads as TGTGCCAGCAGCGATGCGGGGGGCCCCGGGGAGCTGTTTTTT. The chain employs TRBV9 and TRBJ2-2; TRBD2 matches 8 bases. From germline, CDR1 is SGDLS and CDR2 YYNGEE. The CDR3 covers 14 residues. Germline trimming cut 3 bases from V and 6 bases from J; bases unmatched to any gene: 4.

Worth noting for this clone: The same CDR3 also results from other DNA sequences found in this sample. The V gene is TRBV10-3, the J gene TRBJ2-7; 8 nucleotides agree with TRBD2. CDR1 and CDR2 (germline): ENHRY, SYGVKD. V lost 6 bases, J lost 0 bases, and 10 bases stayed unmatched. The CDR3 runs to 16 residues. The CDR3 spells CAISPGLAGSSYEQYF. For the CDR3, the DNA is TGTGCCATCAGCCCCGGACTAGCTGGGAGCTCCTACGAGCAGTACTTC.

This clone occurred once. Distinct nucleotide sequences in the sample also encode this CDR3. CDR3 in DNA: TGTGCCAGCAGTTACGGGCAGGGTGGGTCCTACGAGCAGTACTTC. Translating it yields CASSYGQGGSYEQYF. The chain links TRBV6-5 to TRBJ2-7; maybe TRBD1 (5 bases). Germline assignment: CDR1 MNHEY and CDR2 SVGAGI. The V gene lost 2 bases and the J gene lost 1 base, with 12 bases spanning the gap. This CDR3 has 15 residues.

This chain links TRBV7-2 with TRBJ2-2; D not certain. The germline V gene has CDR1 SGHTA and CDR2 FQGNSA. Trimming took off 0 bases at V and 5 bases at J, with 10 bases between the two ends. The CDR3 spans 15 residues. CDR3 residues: CASSLALLRTGELFF. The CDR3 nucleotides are TGTGCCAGCAGCTTAGCGCTATTAAGGACCGGGGAGCTGTTTTTT.

In DNA form, the CDR3 reads TGCAGCGTCAGGGGATCCTATGGCTACACCTTC. Protein: CSVRGSYGYTF. The V and J genes are TRBV29-1 and TRBJ1-2; D possibly corresponds to TRBD1 (6 bases). Germline CDR1 reads SQVTM; CDR2 reads ANQGSEA. V gave up 6 bases and J gave up 4 bases, with 9 bases separating them. This CDR3 has 11 amino acids.

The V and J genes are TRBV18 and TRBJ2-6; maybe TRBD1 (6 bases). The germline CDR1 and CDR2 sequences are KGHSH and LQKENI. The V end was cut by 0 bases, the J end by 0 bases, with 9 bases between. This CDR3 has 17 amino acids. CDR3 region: CASSPPTGSSGANVLTF. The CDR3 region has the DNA TGTGCCAGCTCACCACCAACAGGGAGCTCTGGGGCCAACGTCCTGACTTTC.

CDR3 loop: CASSYLRPPGKEKLFF. Here the CDR3 DNA reads TGTGCCAGCAGTTACCTAAGACCACCTGGCAAGGAAAAACTGTTTTTT. The chain carries TRBV6-6 and TRBJ1-4; D gene ambiguous. Trimming took 2 bases from V and 8 from J, leaving 18 bases between them. The length of the CDR3 is 16 residues. The germline V gene has CDR1 MNHNY and CDR2 SVGAGI (reference sequence).

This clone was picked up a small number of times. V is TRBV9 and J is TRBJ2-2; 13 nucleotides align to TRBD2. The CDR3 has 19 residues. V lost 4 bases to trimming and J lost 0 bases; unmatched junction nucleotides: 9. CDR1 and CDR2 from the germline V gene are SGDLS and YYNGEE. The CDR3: CASSSGTSGTFANTGELFF. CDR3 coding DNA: TGTGCCAGCAGCTCCGGGACTAGCGGGACGTTCGCGAACACCGGGGAGCTGTTTTTT.

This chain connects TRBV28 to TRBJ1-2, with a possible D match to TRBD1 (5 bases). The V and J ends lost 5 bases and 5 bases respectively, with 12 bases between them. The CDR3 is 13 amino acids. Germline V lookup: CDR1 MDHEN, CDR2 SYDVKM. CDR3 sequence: CASSAGFAYGYTF. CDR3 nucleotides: TGTGCCAGCAGTGCAGGGTTTGCGTATGGCTACACCTTC.

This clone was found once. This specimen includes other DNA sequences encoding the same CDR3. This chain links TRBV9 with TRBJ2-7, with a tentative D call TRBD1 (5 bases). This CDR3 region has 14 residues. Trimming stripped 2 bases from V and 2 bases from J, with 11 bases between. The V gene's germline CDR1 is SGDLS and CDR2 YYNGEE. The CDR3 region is CASSVGPGAYEQYF. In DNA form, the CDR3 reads TGTGCCAGCAGCGTGGGGCCTGGTGCCTACGAGCAGTACTTC.

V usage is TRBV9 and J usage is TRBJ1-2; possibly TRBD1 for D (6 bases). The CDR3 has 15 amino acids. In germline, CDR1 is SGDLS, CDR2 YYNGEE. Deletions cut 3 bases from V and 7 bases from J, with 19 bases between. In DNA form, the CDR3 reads TGTGCCAGCAGCGGGGAAATGGACAGCCTGAGTGGCTACACCTTC. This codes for CASSGEMDSLSGYTF.

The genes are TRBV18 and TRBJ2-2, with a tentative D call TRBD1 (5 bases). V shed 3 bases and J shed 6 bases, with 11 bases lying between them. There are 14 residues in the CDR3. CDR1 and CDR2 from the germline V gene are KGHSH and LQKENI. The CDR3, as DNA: TGTGCCAGCTCACCCCAACAGGTTGCCGGGGAGCTGTTTTTT. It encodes CASSPQQVAGELFF.

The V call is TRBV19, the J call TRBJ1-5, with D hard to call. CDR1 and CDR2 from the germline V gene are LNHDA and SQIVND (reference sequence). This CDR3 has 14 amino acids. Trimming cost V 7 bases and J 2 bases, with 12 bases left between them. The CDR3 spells CASTPGRGNQPQHF. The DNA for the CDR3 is TGTGCCAGTACCCCAGGACGGGGCAATCAGCCCCAGCATTTT. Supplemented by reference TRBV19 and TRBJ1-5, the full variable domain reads DGGITQSPKYLFRKEGQNVTLSCEQNLNHDAMYWYRQDPGQGLRLIYYSQIVNDFQKGDIAEGYSVSREKKESFPLTVTSAQKNPTAFYLCASTPGRGNQPQHFGDGTRLSIL.

The chain's CDR3 is CAWSLDRGQGEAFF. The CDR3 nucleotides read TGTGCCTGGAGCCTGGACAGGGGGCAGGGTGAAGCTTTCTTT. V and J are TRBV30 and TRBJ1-1; 11 nucleotides align to TRBD1. The CDR3 is 14 amino acids. The germline V gene encodes CDR1 GTSNPN and CDR2 SVGIG (reference sequence). Losses at the gene ends were 3 bases for V and 7 bases for J; bases not matched to a gene: 7.

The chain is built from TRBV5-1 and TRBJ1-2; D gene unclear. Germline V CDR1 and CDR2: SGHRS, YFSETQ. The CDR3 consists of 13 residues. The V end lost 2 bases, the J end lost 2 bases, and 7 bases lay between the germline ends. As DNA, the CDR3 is TGCGCCAGCAGCTTAACTCTGAACTATGGCTACACCTTC. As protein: CASSLTLNYGYTF.

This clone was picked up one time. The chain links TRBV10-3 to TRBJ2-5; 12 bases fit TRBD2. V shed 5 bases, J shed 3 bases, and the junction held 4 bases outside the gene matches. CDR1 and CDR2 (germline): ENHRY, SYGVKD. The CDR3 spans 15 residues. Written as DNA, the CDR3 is TGTGCCATCAGTAGACTAGCGGGAGTAAAAGAGACCCAGTACTTC. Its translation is CAISRLAGVKETQYF.

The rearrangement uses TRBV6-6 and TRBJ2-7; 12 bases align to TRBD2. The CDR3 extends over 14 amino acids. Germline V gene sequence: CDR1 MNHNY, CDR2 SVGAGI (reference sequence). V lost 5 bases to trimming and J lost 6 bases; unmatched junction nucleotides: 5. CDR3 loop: CASSRTSGRIEQYF. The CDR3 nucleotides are TGTGCCAGCAGTCGCACTAGCGGGAGGATCGAGCAGTACTTC.

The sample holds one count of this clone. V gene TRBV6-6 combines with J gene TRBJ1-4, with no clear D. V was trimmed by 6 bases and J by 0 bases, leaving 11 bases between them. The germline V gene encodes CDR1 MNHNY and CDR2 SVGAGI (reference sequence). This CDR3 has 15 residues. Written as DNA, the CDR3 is TGTGCCAGCAGGGGGAGGCTACCAACTAATGAAAAACTGTTTTTT. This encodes CASRGRLPTNEKLFF.

CDR3 coding DNA: TGTGCCTGGAGTGTGGGTAGGGCCACCGGGGAGCTGTTTTTT. Encoded protein: CAWSVGRATGELFF. This chain uses TRBV30 with TRBJ2-2, with no clear D. Germline CDR1 is GTSNPN and CDR2 is SVGIG (reference sequence). This CDR3 region has 14 residues. The V end was cut by 0 bases, the J end by 4 bases, with 9 bases between.